This TCR beta chain was found in a study of T cell repertoires in cytomegalovirus infection (dated by TCRdb to about 2019). Some background on the complete study: Peptide stimulations targeted recently identified HLA-C-restricted CMV epitopes, whose presentation resists viral immunomodulation, together with well-studied HLA-B-restricted epitopes. Donor HLA type was relevant to the analysis, as public TCR beta signatures indicated carriage of CMV infection together with the matching HLA type. On the study overall, not on this receptor specifically: In both this cohort and an independent roughly 330-donor cohort, the cumulative frequency of public TCR beta family members distinguished carriers of CMV infection plus the relevant HLA type. The ex vivo response was dominated by HLA-C-restricted CMV-specific TCR beta clonotypes, and the single most frequent clonotype in two of eight donors was supplied by these HLA-C-restricted clonotypes.

The sample's treatment or condition label, decoded: in vitro stimulation with specific CMV peptide epitopes to enrich CMV-specific T cells. The sequencer listed for this sample is Illumina HiSeq 1500. TCRdb cleaned the public reads at Q25 with fastp, built clones with MiXCR and kept in-frame beta chains. Under each unique CDR3 protein, matching rows form one entry showing the most common genes and DNA. For this sample there are about 830,000 distinct CDR3 sequences; about 33% appear just once. The top ten constitute around 12% of the sample. A note on this clonotype: The target of this receptor is not known. No quality values exist for individual bases; no much larger clone is one base distant.

Trimmed from V: 2 bases; trimmed from J: 2 bases; junction bases lacking a gene match: 13. The germline V gene yields MNHEY for CDR1 and SVGAGI for CDR2. Spanning cysteine to phenylalanine, the CDR3 consists of 18 amino acids. Solely the CDR3 DNA is kept, with 54 bases framed from the first base. This clonotype was obtained from a human donor in good health (CMV status not recorded). Some clones in this sample may be carry-over from other donors' samples. Sequenced here: cultured CD8+ T cells from PBMCs, sampled from culture after CMV antigen stimulation. The V and J segments used are TRBV6-5 and TRBJ2-3, with 7 bases aligning to TRBD1. Here the CDR3 is given as CASSYGAPGQTFTDTQYF. The DNA sequence is as follows: TGTGCCAGCAGTTACGGGGCGCCGGGACAGACCTTCACAGATACGCAGTATTTT.